The clone carrying this T cell receptor (beta chain) was counted a few times. The data derive from a study of molecular identifiers for immune sequencing clone quantification. Overall study: Four of five splits of RNA from roughly 20,000 or 100,000 naive CD8 cells were sequenced in replicates.

In preparing bulk TCR libraries, previously described methods and listed TCR primers were used. TCRdb used MiXCR to reprocess the PCR reads, holding one entry per CDR3 protein. The table includes tens of thousands of distinct CDR3 sequences, around 18% detected once. Naive CD8 T cell sorting was performed on the CD8+CD4-CCR7+CD45RA+ phenotype. Germline CDR1 reads MGHRA; CDR2 reads YSYEKL. Unmatched junction bases numbered 11, after V lost 8 bases and J lost 5 bases. This CDR3 is built from 15 residues. Sample: naive CD8+ T cells from blood, with Jurkat cell RNA spiked in. Subset in this sample: FACS-sorted CD8+CD4-CCR7+CD45RA+ naive T cells. This TCR was sampled from a human donor in good health. Some libraries in this study had Jurkat cell RNA spiked in. The J gene is TRBJ2-1, the V gene TRBV4-1; 8 bases map to TRBD2. The CDR3 DNA reads TGCGCCAGCCGGGGGGGCGTGACAGGAGACAATGAGCAGTTCTTC. It specifies CASRGGVTGDNEQFF.